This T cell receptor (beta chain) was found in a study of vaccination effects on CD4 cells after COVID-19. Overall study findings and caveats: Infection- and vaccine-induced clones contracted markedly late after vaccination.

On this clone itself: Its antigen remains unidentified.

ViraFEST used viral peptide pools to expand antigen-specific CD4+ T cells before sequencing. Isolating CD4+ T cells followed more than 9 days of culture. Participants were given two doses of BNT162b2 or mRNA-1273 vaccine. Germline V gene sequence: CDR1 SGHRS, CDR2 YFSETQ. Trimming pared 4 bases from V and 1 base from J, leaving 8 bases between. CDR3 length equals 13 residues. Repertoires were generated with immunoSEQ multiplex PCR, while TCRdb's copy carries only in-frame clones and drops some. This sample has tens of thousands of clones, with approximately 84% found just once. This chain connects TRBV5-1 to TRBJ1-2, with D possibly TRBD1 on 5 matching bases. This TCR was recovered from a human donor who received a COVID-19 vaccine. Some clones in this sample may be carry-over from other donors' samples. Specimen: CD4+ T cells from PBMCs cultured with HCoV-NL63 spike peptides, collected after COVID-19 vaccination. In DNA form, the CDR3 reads TGCGCCAGCAGCCTTGACAGTAACTATGGCTACACCTTC. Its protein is CASSLDSNYGYTF. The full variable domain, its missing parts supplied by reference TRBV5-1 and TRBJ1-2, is KAGVTQTPRYLIKTRGQQVTLSCSPISGHRSVSWYQQTPGQGLQFLFEYFSETQRNKGNFPGRFSGRQFSNSRSEMNVSTLELGDSALYLCASSLDSNYGYTFGSGTRLTVV.